The source of this T cell receptor beta chain is a study of blood T cells in healthy people across ages. Broader study findings: Naive T cell percentage showed a strong correlation with TCR beta diversity. No one knew whether donors had CMV, which possibly confounded expanded clonotype changes.

Each sample had at least 6 million PBMCs isolated. Samples each yielded at least 6 micrograms of total RNA. With a J-beta primer mix and a sample-barcoded 5' primer, a second PCR ran about 6 to 11 cycles. TCRdb re-called the 5' RACE reads through MiXCR, storing one row per CDR3 protein. The data contain around 1.1 million distinct CDR3 sequences, under 40% of them singletons. V lost 0 bases to trimming and J lost 4 bases, with 14 bases between them. Looked up from germline, CDR1 is LGHNA and CDR2 is YSLEER. CDR3 length: 16 amino acids. Comments on this clonotype: The target antigen is unknown.

The clonotype originates from a man aged 18-30 years in good health. The chain links TRBV4-3 to TRBJ2-3; D not certain. The sequencing input was blood. The CDR3 DNA reads as TGCGCCAGCAGCCAAGATTGGACCGGTGAAGCAGATACGCAGTATTTT. Translated, it gives CASSQDWTGEADTQYF.